This T cell receptor beta chain is drawn from a study of early T cells in non-severe SARS-CoV-2 infection. Study-wide findings and caveats: The VDJdb matching leaned toward anti-spike CD8 responses and overlooked private and CD4 specificities.

This clonotype occurred a few times. Its cognate antigen is unknown. Researchers attached unique molecular identifiers to individual cDNA molecules. TCRdb redid the calling of the 5' RACE reads with MiXCR, one entry per CDR3 protein. Among approximately 76,000 distinct CDR3 sequences, about 11% were seen once, and the ten largest hold about 4.8%. The clonotype comes from an adult who was a healthcare worker with PCR-confirmed SARS-CoV-2 infection or an uninfected control (not recorded which). The sequenced sample consisted of whole blood.

The CDR3 sequence: CASSTNRGQKAFF. As DNA, the CDR3 is TGTGCCAGCAGTACAAACAGGGGCCAGAAAGCTTTCTTT. The J gene is TRBJ1-1, the V gene TRBV6-5; 7 bases fit TRBD1. V lost 5 bases and J lost 9; bases outside the gene matches: 9. The germline V gene encodes CDR1 MNHEY and CDR2 SVGAGI. The CDR3 has 13 residues.